This T cell receptor beta chain was sequenced in a study of cytomegalovirus exposure and HLA in healthy donors. General observations from the study: A later look showed TCR association rates differing by HLA locus, highest for DRB1 and lowest for HLA-C. It was reportedly the case that the classifier diagnosed cytomegalovirus status with high specificity and sensitivity. For presence/absence analyses, sequencing depth was assumed to be roughly uniform across donors.

Points on this clone: Its antigen is not identified.

The PCR used 60 Vbeta and 13 Jbeta primers. The data were produced by immunoSEQ multiplex PCR, yet TCRdb's version contains in-frame clones alone and is incomplete. The sample yields approximately 95,000 clones, about four fifths seen once. At the time of sampling, donors were nominally healthy, though unrecorded immune exposures were likely. V lost 7 bases to trimming and J lost 7 bases, with 19 bases between them. Germline CDR1 is MDHEN and CDR2 is SYDVKM. The CDR3 totals 15 residues. The receptor was isolated from a woman in her sixties or seventies in good health and CMV-seropositive. V gene TRBV28 combines with J gene TRBJ2-2, with D tentatively TRBD2 (7 bases). Sequenced input: PBMCs. The CDR3 spells CASTIHGGLSGELFF. The CDR3 DNA follows: TGTGCCAGCACCATCCACGGGGGGCTTAGCGGGGAGCTGTTTTTT.